This TCR beta chain was identified in a study of blood T cells in healthy people across ages. Germline CDR1 reads DFQATT; CDR2 reads SNEGSKA (reference sequence). The ends were cut back, 0 bases at V and 4 bases at J, with 15 bases in the middle. CDR3 length: 15 residues. The use of a sample-barcoded 5' primer and a J-beta primer mix characterized a second PCR of about 7 to 12 cycles. TCRdb reanalysed the 5' RACE reads using MiXCR and keeps one entry per CDR3 protein. The repertoire holds about a million distinct CDR3 sequences, with roughly 47% as singletons. Specimen: blood. This chain joins TRBV20-1 and TRBJ1-2; D remains ambiguous. The TCR was taken from a woman aged 60-70 years in good health. CDR3 in DNA: TGCAGTGCTAGAGATTTGAGGCCCCCTCGCTATGGCTACACCTTC. Translating gives CSARDLRPPRYGYTF.